A single sample gave rise to the 9 T cell receptor beta chains below, sequenced in a study of Graves' ophthalmopathy and Graves' hyperthyroidism. TCR beta CDR3 regions were amplified from RNA transcripts. First-round RT-PCR employed HTBI primers, with a second-round multiplex PCR after it. One entry per CDR3 protein results from TCRdb running MiXCR on the multiplex PCR reads. This table holds approximately 1.2 million distinct CDR3 sequences, about two fifths found once. The specimen was peripheral blood or thyroid tissue (not recorded which). All receptors derive from an adult man with Graves' hyperthyroidism.

This chain connects TRBV6-1 to TRBJ2-5; D is perhaps TRBD1 (5 bases). The ends were cut back, 5 bases at V and 2 bases at J, with 18 bases in the middle. Germline V gene sequence: CDR1 MNHNS, CDR2 SASEGT. The CDR3 sequence is 16 residues long. The CDR3 DNA is TGTGCCAGCAGTCCTACCACAGGACACTTACAAGAGACCCAGTACTTC. This codes for CASSPTTGHLQETQYF.

V usage is TRBV11-3 and J usage is TRBJ1-6; weak D call: TRBD1 (5 bases). V was trimmed by 6 bases and J by 7 bases, leaving 13 bases between them. CDR3 length equals 14 residues. Germline assignment: CDR1 SGHNT and CDR2 YENEEA. The chain's CDR3 is CASSRRDGNSPLHF. The CDR3 region has the DNA TGTGCCAGCAGTCGGCGGGACGGCAATTCACCCCTCCACTTT.

V and J are TRBV25-1 and TRBJ2-1, with D possibly being TRBD1 (6 bases). The CDR3 length is 16 residues. In germline, CDR1 is MGHDK, CDR2 SYGVNS. Trimming stripped 5 bases from V and 9 bases from J, with 23 bases between. CDR3 DNA: TGTGCCAGCAGTCCACAGGGTGGGCCCAACATGGGTGAGCAGTTCTTC. Its protein is CASSPQGGPNMGEQFF. Based on the CDR3 plus reference TRBV25-1 and TRBJ2-1, the full variable domain is EADIYQTPRYLVIGTGKKITLECSQTMGHDKMYWYQQDPGMELHLIHYSYGVNSTEKGDLSSESTVSRIRTEHFPLTLESARPSHTSQYLCASSPQGGPNMGEQFFGPGTRLTVL.

This chain connects TRBV7-6 to TRBJ2-7; the match to TRBD1 covers 7 bases. The junction had 8 bases not matched to a gene; V was cut back by 1 base and J by 2 bases. CDR1 SGHVS and CDR2 FNYEAQ come from the germline V gene. The CDR3 is 16 residues long. The chain's CDR3 is CASSLGTWTGTYEQYF. The CDR3 bases are TGTGCCAGCAGCTTAGGGACGTGGACAGGCACCTACGAGCAGTACTTC.

V and J are TRBV20-1 and TRBJ1-2; 9 nucleotides align to TRBD1. This CDR3 spans 13 amino acids. Trimming took 6 bases from V and 7 from J; bases not matched to a gene: 9. Germline V gene data show CDR1 as DFQATT and CDR2 as SNEGSKA (reference sequence). The CDR3 is CSARRLTGGGYTF. The CDR3 DNA follows: TGCAGTGCCCGGCGATTGACAGGGGGTGGCTACACCTTC.

Concerning this clonotype: A much larger clone lies a single base off, so this may be a read error. CDR3 residues: CASSKRDYPIAYEQHF. CDR3 nucleotides: TGTGCCAGCAGCAAGAGAGACTACCCGATAGCCTACGAGCAGCACTTC. V is TRBV9 and J is TRBJ2-7, with a weak D call TRBD2 (5 bases). Germline V CDR1 and CDR2: SGDLS, YYNGEE. This CDR3 has 16 amino acids.

This clonotype was seen ten or more times. The chain joins TRBV12-3 or TRBV12-4 to TRBJ1-1, with 11 bases lining up with TRBD1. V shed 6 bases, J shed 0 bases, and the junction held 9 bases outside the gene matches. The CDR3 is made up of 17 amino acids. The DNA for the CDR3 is TGTGCCAGCAGCCGGACAGGGGGCGTATCGATGAACACTGAAGCTTTCTTT. Residues: CASSRTGGVSMNTEAFF.

The chain couples TRBV5-1 to TRBJ2-7; 9 bases match TRBD1. The V segment lost 3 bases and the J segment 3 bases; nucleotides outside the gene matches: 7. CDR1 SGHRS and CDR2 YFSETQ come from the germline V gene. The CDR3 sequence is 15 residues long. Here the CDR3 reads CASSSGTGPIYEQYF. The CDR3 DNA is TGCGCCAGCAGCTCGGGGACAGGGCCGATCTACGAGCAGTACTTC.

The rearrangement joins TRBV7-9 to TRBJ1-1; D may be TRBD1 (5 bases). V lost 5 bases to trimming and J lost 2 bases, with 15 bases between them. The CDR3 extends over 15 amino acids. The germline CDR1 and CDR2 sequences are SEHNR and FQNEAQ (reference sequence). The CDR3 nucleotides read TGTGCCAGCAGCCACGGGGAGGGGCGAAACACTGAAGCTTTCTTT. It encodes CASSHGEGRNTEAFF.